This TCR beta chain was sequenced in a study of cytomegalovirus exposure and HLA in healthy donors. Study-wide background: From about 180 million T cells, an earlier analysis saw 117 million unique TCR beta sequences.

This clone was recorded a few times. PCR amplification relied on 60 Vbeta primers (plus 13 Jbeta primers). The data were produced by immunoSEQ multiplex PCR, yet TCRdb's version contains in-frame clones alone and is incomplete. The sample carries under 150,000 clones, about two thirds recorded once. Sequencing was performed on PBMCs. The sequence was obtained from a man aged 55 to 70 in good health and CMV-seronegative.

CDR3 sequence: CASRTTGGAGELFF. The CDR3 nucleotides are TGTGCCAGCAGAACGACAGGGGGAGCCGGGGAGCTGTTTTTT. V is TRBV5-8 and J is TRBJ2-2; TRBD1 aligns across 9 bases. This CDR3 region has 14 residues. Germline CDR1 SGHTS, CDR2 YDEGEE. Germline trimming cut 5 bases from V and 6 bases from J; bases unmatched to any gene: 5.